Listed below are T cell receptor beta chains from one sample, sequenced in a study of regulatory and conventional T cells in RAG deficiency. Method: immunoSEQ multiplex PCR; TCRdb's copy keeps in-frame clones and lacks some. The sample includes fewer than 40,000 clones, approximately 96% seen only once; the top ten take roughly 0.32%. In addition, the sample was reused for a study of regulatory T cells.

The sample was CD25- CD4+ T cells sorted from blood. The source is a human donor in good health. Each CDR3 is given with its conserved first and last residue. The D gene is left open where the match is weak. Size is omitted from some rows. Given values are once, few, many or a class for expanded clones.

size,J,V,D,CDR3,DNA
-,TRBJ1-2,TRBV6-5,-,CASSYGQTINYGYTF,TGTGCCAGCAGCTACGGACAGACTATTAACTATGGCTACACCTTC
-,TRBJ1-2,TRBV5-1,TRBD1,CASSRTGDYGYTF,TGCGCCAGCAGCAGAACAGGGGACTATGGCTACACCTTC
-,TRBJ2-5,TRBV6-1,-,CASSERTGVYQETQYF,TGTGCCAGCAGTGAACGGACGGGGGTGTACCAAGAGACCCAGTACTTC
-,TRBJ2-7,TRBV5-1,-,CASSLRGGEQYF,TGCGCCAGCAGCTTGCGAGGGGGCGAGCAGTACTTC
-,TRBJ2-1,TRBV5-1,TRBD1,CASSPTGQAYNEQFF,TGCGCCAGCAGCCCGACCGGACAGGCTTACAATGAGCAGTTCTTC
once,TRBJ2-2,TRBV30,TRBD2,CACQKISGRATGELFF,TGTGCCTGCCAGAAAATTAGCGGGAGGGCCACCGGGGAGCTGTTTTTT
-,TRBJ1-2,TRBV6-5,TRBD1,CASSYKGANYGYTF,TGTGCCAGCAGTTACAAGGGGGCGAACTATGGCTACACCTTC
-,TRBJ1-5,TRBV6-1,-,CASSEFVEGSQPQHF,TGTGCCAGCAGTGAATTTGTCGAGGGTAGCCAGCCCCAGCATTTT
once,TRBJ1-1,TRBV14,-,CASSQVERGWATEAFF,TGTGCCAGCAGCCAAGTGGAACGGGGGTGGGCCACTGAAGCTTTCTTT
-,TRBJ2-3,TRBV5-4,-,CASSESSADTQYF,TGTGCCAGCAGCGAGTCTAGCGCAGATACGCAGTATTTT
-,TRBJ2-1,TRBV4-2,TRBD2,CASSQLREGNEQFF,TGTGCCAGCAGCCAGCTGCGGGAGGGCAATGAGCAGTTCTTC
-,TRBJ2-5,TRBV4-1,TRBD1,CASSERTGNQETQYF,TGCGCCAGCAGCGAAAGGACAGGGAATCAAGAGACCCAGTACTTC
-,TRBJ2-2,TRBV5-1,TRBD2,CASSHRASGGLLAGELFF,TGCGCCAGCAGCCATAGGGCTAGCGGGGGGCTCCTCGCCGGGGAGCTGTTTTTT
once,TRBJ2-3,TRBV5-6,TRBD2,CASSQGLLTDTQYF,TGTGCCAGCAGCCAGGGACTACTCACAGATACGCAGTATTTT
-,TRBJ2-3,TRBV2,-,CAMRRTTDSDTQYF,TGTGCCATGAGAAGGACAACCGACTCAGATACGCAGTATTTT
-,TRBJ2-7,TRBV5-1,-,CASRPLTSPYEQYF,TGCGCCAGCCGACCATTGACTAGTCCCTACGAGCAGTACTTC
-,TRBJ2-5,TRBV5-4,-,CASSLDSGGAQYF,TGTGCCAGCAGCCTAGACTCAGGCGGGGCCCAGTACTTC
-,TRBJ1-1,TRBV7-9,-,CASSSGQNTEAFF,TGTGCCAGCAGCTCGGGACAGAACACTGAAGCTTTCTTT
-,TRBJ1-6,TRBV12-5,TRBD1,CASTYGQVGSPLHF,TGTGCTAGTACATACGGACAGGTGGGTTCACCCCTCCACTTT
-,TRBJ2-1,TRBV14,-,CASSQQPSEQFF,TGTGCCAGCAGCCAACAGCCTAGCGAGCAGTTCTTC
-,TRBJ2-7,TRBV30,-,CAWRLYSGSSYEQYF,TGTGCCTGGAGACTCTATAGCGGCTCCTCCTACGAGCAGTACTTC
-,TRBJ2-3,TRBV10-2,TRBD2,CASSEKGLVKDTQYF,TGCGCCAGCAGTGAGAAAGGACTAGTGAAAGATACGCAGTATTTT
-,TRBJ2-1,TRBV4-3,-,CASSQDLRGSSYNEQFF,TGCGCCAGCAGCCAAGATTTACGGGGTAGCTCCTACAATGAGCAGTTCTTC
-,TRBJ1-2,TRBV9,-,CASSPRLPRVYTF,TGTGCCAGCAGCCCCCGACTTCCCAGGGTCTACACCTTC
-,TRBJ2-3,TRBV7-6,-,CASSPRLHSTDTQYF,TGTGCCAGCAGCCCCCGACTACATAGCACAGATACGCAGTATTTT
-,TRBJ1-1,TRBV5-1,TRBD1,CASGTGTVNTEAFF,TGCGCCAGCGGGACCGGGACAGTGAACACTGAAGCTTTCTTT
-,TRBJ1-6,TRBV5-1,-,CASSLDRSRAPLHF,TGCGCCAGCAGCTTGGACAGGTCGAGAGCACCCCTCCACTTT
-,TRBJ2-2,TRBV5-1,TRBD2,CASSGLAGMSGELFF,TGCGCCAGCAGTGGACTAGCGGGAATGTCCGGGGAGCTGTTTTTT
-,TRBJ2-1,TRBV6-4,TRBD2,CASSSSGRPNEQFF,TGTGCCAGCAGTTCTAGCGGGAGACCCAATGAGCAGTTCTTC
-,TRBJ2-1,TRBV6-5,TRBD1,CASSADRDRGRSTFF,TGTGCCAGCAGTGCTGACCGGGACAGGGGGCGGTCCACTTTCTTC
-,TRBJ2-1,TRBV5-4,TRBD2,CASSSISGGIYNEQFF,TGTGCCAGCAGCTCAATTAGCGGGGGGATATACAATGAGCAGTTCTTC
-,TRBJ2-7,TRBV18,TRBD2,CASSPTLAGGDSYEQYF,TGTGCCAGCTCACCAACTCTAGCGGGGGGGGACTCCTACGAGCAGTACTTC
-,TRBJ1-2,TRBV5-4,-,CASSAQDVYGYTF,TGTGCCAGCAGCGCACAGGATGTCTATGGCTACACCTTC
once,TRBJ2-7,TRBV30,-,CAWSVRRGPYEQYF,TGTGCCTGGAGTGTACGCAGGGGACCCTACGAGCAGTACTTC
once,TRBJ1-2,TRBV5-1,TRBD1,CASSLYVGSGGYGYTF,TGCGCCAGCAGCTTGTATGTTGGCTCAGGGGGCTATGGCTACACCTTC
-,TRBJ2-5,TRBV11-2,-,CASSFPLQETQYF,TGTGCCAGCAGCTTCCCCCTCCAAGAGACCCAGTACTTC
-,TRBJ2-5,TRBV2,-,CASSEGGAETQYF,TGTGCCAGCAGTGAAGGGGGCGCGGAGACCCAGTACTTC
-,TRBJ1-2,TRBV10-1,-,CASSEAQEPNYGYTF,TGCGCCAGCAGTGAGGCGCAGGAACCTAACTATGGCTACACCTTC